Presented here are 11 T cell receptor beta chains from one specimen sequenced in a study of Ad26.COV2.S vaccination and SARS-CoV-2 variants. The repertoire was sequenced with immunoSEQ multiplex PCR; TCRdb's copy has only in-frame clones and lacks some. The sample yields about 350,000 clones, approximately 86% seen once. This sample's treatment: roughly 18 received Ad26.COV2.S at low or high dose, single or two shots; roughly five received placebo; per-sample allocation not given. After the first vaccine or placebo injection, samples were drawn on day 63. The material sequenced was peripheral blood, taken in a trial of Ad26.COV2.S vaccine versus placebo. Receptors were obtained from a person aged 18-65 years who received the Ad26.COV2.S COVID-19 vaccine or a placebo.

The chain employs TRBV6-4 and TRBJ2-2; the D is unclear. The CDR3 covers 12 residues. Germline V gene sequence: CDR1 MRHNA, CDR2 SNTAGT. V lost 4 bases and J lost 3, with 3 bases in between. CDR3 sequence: CASSGDTGELFF. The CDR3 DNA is TGTGCCAGCAGTGGGGACACCGGGGAGCTGTTTTTT.

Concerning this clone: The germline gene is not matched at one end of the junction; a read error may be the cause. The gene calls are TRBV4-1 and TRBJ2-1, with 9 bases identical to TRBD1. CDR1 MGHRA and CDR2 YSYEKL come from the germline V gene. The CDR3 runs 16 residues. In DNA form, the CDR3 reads TGCGCCAGCACCCAATGGGACAGGGCCTCCTACAATGAGCAGTTCTTC. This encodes CASTQWDRASYNEQFF.

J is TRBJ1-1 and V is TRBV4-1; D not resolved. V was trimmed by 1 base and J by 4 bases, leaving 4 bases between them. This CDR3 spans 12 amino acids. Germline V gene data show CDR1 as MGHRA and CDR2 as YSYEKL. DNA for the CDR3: TGCGCCAGCAGCCAAGGGTTCACTGAAGCTTTCTTT. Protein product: CASSQGFTEAFF.

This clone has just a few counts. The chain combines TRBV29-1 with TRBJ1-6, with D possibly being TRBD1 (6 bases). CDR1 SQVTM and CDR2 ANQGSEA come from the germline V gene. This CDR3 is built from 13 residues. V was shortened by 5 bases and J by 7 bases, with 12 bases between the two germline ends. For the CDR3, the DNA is TGCAGCGTTCGCGGGGGGCCGAATTCACCCCTCCACTTT. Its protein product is CSVRGGPNSPLHF.

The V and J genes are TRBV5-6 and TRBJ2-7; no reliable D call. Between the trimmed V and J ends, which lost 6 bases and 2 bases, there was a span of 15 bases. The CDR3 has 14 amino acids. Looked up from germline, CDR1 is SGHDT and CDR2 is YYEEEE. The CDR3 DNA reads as TGTGCCAGCAAGTCCATAAGCGAGACCTACGAGCAGTACTTC. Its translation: CASKSISETYEQYF.

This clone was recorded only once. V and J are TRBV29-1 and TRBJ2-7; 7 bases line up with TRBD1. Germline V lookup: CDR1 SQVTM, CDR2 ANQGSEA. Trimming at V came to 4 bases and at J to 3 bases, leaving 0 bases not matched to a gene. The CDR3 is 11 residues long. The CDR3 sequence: CSVGDSYEQYF. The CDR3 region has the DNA TGCAGCGTTGGGGACAGCTACGAGCAGTACTTC.

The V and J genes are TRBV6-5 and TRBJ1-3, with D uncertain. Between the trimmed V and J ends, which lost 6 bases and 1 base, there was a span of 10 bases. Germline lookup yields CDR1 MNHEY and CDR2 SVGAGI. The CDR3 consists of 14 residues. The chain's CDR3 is CASRPYPSGNTIYF. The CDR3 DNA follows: TGTGCCAGCAGACCGTACCCATCTGGAAACACCATATATTTT.

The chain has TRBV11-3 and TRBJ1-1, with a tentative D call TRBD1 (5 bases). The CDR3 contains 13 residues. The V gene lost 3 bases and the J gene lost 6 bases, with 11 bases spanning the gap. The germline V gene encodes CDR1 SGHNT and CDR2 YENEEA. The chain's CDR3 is CASSLGVEAEAFF. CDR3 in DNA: TGTGCCAGCAGCTTGGGGGTTGAGGCTGAAGCTTTCTTT.

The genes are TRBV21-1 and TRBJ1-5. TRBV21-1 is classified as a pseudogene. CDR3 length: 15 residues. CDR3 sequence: CASNPRPFCNQPQHF. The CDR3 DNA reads TGTGCCAGCAACCCACGGCCCTTTTGCAATCAGCCCCAGCATTTT.

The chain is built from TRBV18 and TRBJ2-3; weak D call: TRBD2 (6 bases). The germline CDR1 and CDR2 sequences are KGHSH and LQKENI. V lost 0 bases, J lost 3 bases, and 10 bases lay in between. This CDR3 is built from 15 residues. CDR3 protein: CASSPPHLATDTQYF. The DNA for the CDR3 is TGTGCCAGCTCACCACCCCACCTAGCGACAGATACGCAGTATTTT.

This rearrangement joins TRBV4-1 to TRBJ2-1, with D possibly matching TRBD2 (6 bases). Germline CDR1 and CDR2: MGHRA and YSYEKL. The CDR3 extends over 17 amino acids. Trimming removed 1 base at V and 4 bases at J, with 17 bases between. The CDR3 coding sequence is TGCGCCAGCAGCCAAGTGCCGTCAGCGGGCTCATACAATGAGCAGTTCTTC. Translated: CASSQVPSAGSYNEQFF.